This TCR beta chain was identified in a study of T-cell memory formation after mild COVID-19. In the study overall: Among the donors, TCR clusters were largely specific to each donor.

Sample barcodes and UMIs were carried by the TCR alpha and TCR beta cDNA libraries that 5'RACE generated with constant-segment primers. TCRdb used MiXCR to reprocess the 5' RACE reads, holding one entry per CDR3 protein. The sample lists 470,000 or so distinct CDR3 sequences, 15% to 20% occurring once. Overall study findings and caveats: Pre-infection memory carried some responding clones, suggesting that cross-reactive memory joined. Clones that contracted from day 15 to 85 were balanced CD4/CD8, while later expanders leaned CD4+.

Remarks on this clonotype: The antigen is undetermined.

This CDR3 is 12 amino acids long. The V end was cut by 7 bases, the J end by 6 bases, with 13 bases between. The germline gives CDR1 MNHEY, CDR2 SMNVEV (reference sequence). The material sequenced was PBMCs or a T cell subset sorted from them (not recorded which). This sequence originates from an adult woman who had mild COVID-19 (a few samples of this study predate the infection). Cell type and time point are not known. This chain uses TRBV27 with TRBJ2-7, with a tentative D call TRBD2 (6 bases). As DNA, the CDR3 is TGTGCCAGCAAACCATTGGGGGGCGAGCAGTACTTC. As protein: CASKPLGGEQYF.